This T cell receptor (beta chain) comes out of a study of somatic mutations in cytotoxic T cells in rheumatoid arthritis (TCRdb year 2017). Notes on the research overall: Patient peripheral blood (less than 32 ml EDTA) was drawn right after diagnosis and before any treatment started. Sorted V beta1+ cells also underwent TCRB sequencing, and some V beta antibody-stained T-cell populations were flow-sorted at nearly 100% purity on a FACSAria II or Sony SH800. In newly diagnosed rheumatoid arthritis without treatment, the study examined if expanded CD8+ T-cell clones harbor somatic mutations, relying on TCRB deep sequencing to characterize clonality. A total of 65 to 70 rheumatoid arthritis patients and over 15 healthy controls underwent TCRB deep sequencing. Patients and controls did not essentially differ in median age, which was nearly identical between the groups. Here is what the overall study found, with its caveats: In about an eighth of the 65 patients, more than 20% of CD8+ cells belonged to the largest CD8+ clone, while several identical CD8+ TCRB sequences were shared between blood and synovial fluid. CD8+ T-cell clonality in rheumatoid arthritis patients was not significantly different from that in age-matched healthy controls. Healthy controls showed no age-related increase in CD8+ clonality, whereas patients did (Spearman r ≈ 0.49). The slight TRBV07 underrepresentation in patients was not adjusted for multiple comparisons. Viral specificity could not be ruled out by absence from virus-specific databases, and the antigen targets of the expanded CD8+ clones remained unknown.

With regard to this clone: Its antigen is not yet known. One base away there is no much larger clone; base qualities are not given.

On an AutoMACS, CD4+ and CD8+ cells were isolated via positive magnetic bead selection, and their purity was verified by flow cytometry. Ficoll-Paque PLUS density gradient separation was used to isolate peripheral blood mononuclear cells. Using Nucleospin Tissue or Tissue XS kits, DNA was extracted from CD4-enriched, CD8-enriched or PBMC samples, with quantification by a Qubit 2.0 fluorometer. The immunoSEQ assay was applied to genomic DNA for TCRB CDR3 sequencing. Per the authors' processing: Only a few patient CD8+ clones larger than 1% matched published virus-specific TCRB sequences when compared against them. The analyses included only productive TCRB rearrangements. A clone was defined by a unique TCRB CDR3 sequence, and clonality was computed as a productive clonality index based on Shannon entropy. The template counts of each clone relative to the total templates per sample were used to calculate repertoire overlap between two samples. V-gene usage from TCRB sequencing and V-gene usage measured by flow cytometry were correlated (Spearman r of about 0.62). Held by TCRdb, this immuneACCESS table contains in-frame sequences only and omits some clones. Under half of the omission traces to an unresolved V gene where checked; the cause of the rest is unknown. The DNA was the basis for D and trimming; V, J and clone size are from that table. Within this sample are around 14,000 clones, with about 89% of them counted one time only. The ten largest account for around 17% of the sample.

The junction carries 7 bases between V and J, which are trimmed by 2 bases and 3 bases respectively. There are 13 amino acids in the CDR3, from cysteine to phenylalanine inclusive. The kept DNA is CDR3 alone, 39 bases in frame from the first base. The germline V gene encodes CDR1 MNHEY and CDR2 SVGAGI. The rearrangement combines TRBV6-5 with TRBJ1-2, with TRBD1 as a weak D call on 6 bases. The material sequenced was CD4+ T cells sorted from blood. The source is a man between 65 and 85 years old with rheumatoid arthritis. The DNA reads as follows: TGTGCCAGCAGTTACAGGACAGACTATGGCTACACCTTC. It is translated as CASSYRTDYGYTF.